This T cell receptor beta chain was sequenced for a study of cytomegalovirus exposure and HLA in healthy donors. Whole-study findings and limits: Accounts indicate the classifier identified cytomegalovirus status with strong specificity and sensitivity. The authors later found TCR association rates varying by HLA locus, with DRB1 most and HLA-C fewest.

The V and J ends lost 3 bases and 1 base respectively, with 7 bases between them. The CDR3 is made up of 14 amino acids. CDR1 and CDR2 from the germline V gene are MNHEY and SMNVEV (reference sequence). Turning to this clone: Its antigen is unknown.

The PCR employed 60 Vbeta primers together with 13 Jbeta primers. This table comes from immunoSEQ multiplex PCR, and its TCRdb copy is limited to in-frame clones, with some not included. The sample has about 220,000 clones, approximately 80% seen once. The clonotype originates from a boy between 2 and 10 years old in good health and CMV-seronegative. The chain combines TRBV27 with TRBJ2-1, with D possibly being TRBD2 (5 bases). Input material: PBMCs. For the CDR3, the DNA is TGTGCCAGCAGTTTTACTAGTTCCTACAATGAGCAGTTCTTC. Protein product: CASSFTSSYNEQFF.